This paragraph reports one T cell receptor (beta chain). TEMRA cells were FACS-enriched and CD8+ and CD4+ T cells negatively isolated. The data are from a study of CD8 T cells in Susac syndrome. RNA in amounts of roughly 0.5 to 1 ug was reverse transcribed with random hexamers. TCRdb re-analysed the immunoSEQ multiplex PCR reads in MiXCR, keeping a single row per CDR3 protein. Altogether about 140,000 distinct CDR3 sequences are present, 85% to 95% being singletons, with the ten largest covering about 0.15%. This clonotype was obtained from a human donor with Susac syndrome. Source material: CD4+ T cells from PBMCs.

CDR3 amino acids: CASSGLASYEQYF. CDR3 nucleotide sequence: TGTGCCAGCTCCGGACTAGCGTCCTACGAGCAGTACTTC. This chain uses TRBV2 with TRBJ2-7; 9 nucleotides match TRBD2. The CDR3 runs 13 residues. V lost 8 bases to trimming and J lost 1 base; unmatched junction nucleotides: 3. Germline V CDR1 and CDR2: SNHLY, FYNNEI.